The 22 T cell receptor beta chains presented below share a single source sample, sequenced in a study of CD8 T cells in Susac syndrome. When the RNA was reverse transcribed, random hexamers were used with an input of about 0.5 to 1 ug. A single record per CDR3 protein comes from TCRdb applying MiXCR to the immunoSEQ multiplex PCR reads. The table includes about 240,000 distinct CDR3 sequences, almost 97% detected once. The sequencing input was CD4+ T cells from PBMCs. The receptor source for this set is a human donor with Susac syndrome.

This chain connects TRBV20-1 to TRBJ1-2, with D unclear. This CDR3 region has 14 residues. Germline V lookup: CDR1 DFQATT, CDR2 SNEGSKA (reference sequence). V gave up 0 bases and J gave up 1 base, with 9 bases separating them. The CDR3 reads CSARDPGLNYGYTF. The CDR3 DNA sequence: TGCAGTGCTAGAGATCCAGGACTTAACTATGGCTACACCTTC.

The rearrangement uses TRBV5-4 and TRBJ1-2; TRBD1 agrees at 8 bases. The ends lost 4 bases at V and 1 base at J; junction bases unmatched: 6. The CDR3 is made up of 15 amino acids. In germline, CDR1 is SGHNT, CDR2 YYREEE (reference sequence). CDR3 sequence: CASSVGTGINYGYTF. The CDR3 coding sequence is TGTGCCAGCAGCGTCGGGACAGGAATTAACTATGGCTACACCTTC.

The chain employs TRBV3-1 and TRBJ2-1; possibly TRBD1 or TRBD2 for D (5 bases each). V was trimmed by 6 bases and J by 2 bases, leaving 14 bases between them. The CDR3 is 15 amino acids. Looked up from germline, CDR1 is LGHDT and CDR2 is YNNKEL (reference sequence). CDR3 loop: CASREGFFAYNEQFF. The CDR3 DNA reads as TGTGCCAGCAGAGAGGGGTTCTTCGCCTACAATGAGCAGTTCTTC.

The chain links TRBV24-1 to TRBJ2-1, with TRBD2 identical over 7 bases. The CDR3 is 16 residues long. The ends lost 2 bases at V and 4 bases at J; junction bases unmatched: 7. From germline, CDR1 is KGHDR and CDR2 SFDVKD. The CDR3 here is CATSDWAGDAYNEQFF. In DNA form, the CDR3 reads TGTGCCACCAGTGATTGGGCGGGAGATGCGTACAATGAGCAGTTCTTC.

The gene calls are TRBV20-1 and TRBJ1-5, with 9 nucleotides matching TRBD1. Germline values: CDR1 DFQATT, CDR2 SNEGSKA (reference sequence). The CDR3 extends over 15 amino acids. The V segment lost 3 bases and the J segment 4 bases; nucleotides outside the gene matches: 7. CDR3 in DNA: TGCAGTGCTAGGGCCCGGGACAGGGCGAATCAGCCCCAGCATTTT. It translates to CSARARDRANQPQHF.

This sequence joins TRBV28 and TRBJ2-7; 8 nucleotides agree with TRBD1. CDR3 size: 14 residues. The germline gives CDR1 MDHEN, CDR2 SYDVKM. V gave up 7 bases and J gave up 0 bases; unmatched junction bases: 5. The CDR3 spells CASTDRVSSYEQYF. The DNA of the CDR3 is TGTGCCAGCACGGACAGGGTGAGCTCCTACGAGCAGTACTTC.

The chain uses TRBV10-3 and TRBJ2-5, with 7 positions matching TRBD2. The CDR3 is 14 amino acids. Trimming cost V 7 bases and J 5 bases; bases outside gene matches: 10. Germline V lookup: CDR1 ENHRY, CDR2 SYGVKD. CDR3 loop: CAITASGNGETQYF. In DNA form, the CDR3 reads TGTGCCATCACAGCTAGCGGAAACGGGGAGACCCAGTACTTC.

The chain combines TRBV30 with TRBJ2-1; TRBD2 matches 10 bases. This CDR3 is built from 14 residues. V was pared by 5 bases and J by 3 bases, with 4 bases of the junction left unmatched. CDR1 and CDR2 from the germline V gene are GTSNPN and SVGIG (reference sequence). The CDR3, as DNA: TGTGCCTGGTCCGGGACTAGCGACTACAATGAGCAGTTCTTC. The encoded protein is CAWSGTSDYNEQFF.

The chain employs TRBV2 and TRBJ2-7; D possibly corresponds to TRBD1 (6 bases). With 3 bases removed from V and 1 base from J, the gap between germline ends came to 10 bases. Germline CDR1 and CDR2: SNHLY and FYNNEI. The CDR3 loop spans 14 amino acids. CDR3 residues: CASSDRRGSYEQYF. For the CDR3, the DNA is TGTGCCAGCAGTGATCGCAGGGGTTCCTACGAGCAGTACTTC.

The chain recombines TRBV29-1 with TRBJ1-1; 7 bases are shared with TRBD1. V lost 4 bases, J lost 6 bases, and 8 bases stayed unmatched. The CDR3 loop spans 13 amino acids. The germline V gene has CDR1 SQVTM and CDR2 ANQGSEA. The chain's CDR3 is CSVVGGGEAEAFF. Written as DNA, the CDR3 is TGCAGCGTTGTGGGAGGGGGCGAGGCTGAAGCTTTCTTT.

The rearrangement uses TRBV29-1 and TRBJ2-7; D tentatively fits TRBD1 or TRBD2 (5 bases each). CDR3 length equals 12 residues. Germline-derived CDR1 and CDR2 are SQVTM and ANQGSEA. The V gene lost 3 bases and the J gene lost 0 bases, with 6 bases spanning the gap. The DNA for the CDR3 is TGCAGCGTTGAGGGGGTCTCCTACGAGCAGTACTTC. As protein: CSVEGVSYEQYF.

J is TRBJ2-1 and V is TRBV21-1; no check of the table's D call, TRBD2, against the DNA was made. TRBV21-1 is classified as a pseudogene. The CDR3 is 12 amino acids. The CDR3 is CASMGEANEQFF. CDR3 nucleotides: TGTGCCAGCATGGGAGAGGCCAATGAGCAGTTCTTC.

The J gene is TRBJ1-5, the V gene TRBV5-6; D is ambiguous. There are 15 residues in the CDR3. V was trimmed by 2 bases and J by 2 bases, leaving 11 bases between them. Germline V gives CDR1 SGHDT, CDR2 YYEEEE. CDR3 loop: CASSLYGSGNQPQHF. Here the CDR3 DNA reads TGTGCCAGCAGCTTATACGGGTCGGGCAATCAGCCCCAGCATTTT.

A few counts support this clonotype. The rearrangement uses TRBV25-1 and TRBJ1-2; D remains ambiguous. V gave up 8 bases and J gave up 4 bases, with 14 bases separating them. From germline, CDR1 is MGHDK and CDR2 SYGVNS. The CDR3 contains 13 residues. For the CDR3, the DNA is TGTGCCAGCTCGGTTGTGAGTGGCTATGGCTACACCTTC. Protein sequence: CASSVVSGYGYTF.

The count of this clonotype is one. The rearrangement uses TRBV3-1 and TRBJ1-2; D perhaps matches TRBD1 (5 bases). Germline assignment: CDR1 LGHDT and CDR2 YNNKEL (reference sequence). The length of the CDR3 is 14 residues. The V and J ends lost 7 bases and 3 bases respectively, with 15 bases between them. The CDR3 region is CASTFRGADYGYTF. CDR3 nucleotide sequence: TGTGCCAGCACATTCCGAGGGGCGGACTATGGCTACACCTTC.

The CDR3 region is CASSLQGNEKLFF. Written as DNA, the CDR3 is TGCGCCAGCAGCTTGCAGGGTAATGAAAAACTGTTTTTT. The rearrangement joins TRBV5-1 to TRBJ1-4, with D possibly TRBD1 on 5 matching bases. The germline gives CDR1 SGHRS, CDR2 YFSETQ. Trimming removed 1 base from V and 4 bases from J, with 5 bases in between. The length of the CDR3 is 13 residues.

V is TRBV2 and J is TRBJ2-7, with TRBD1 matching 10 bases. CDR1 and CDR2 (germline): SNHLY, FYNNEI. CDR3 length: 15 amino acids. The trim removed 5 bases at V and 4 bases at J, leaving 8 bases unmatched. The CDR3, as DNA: TGTGCCAGCAGTTTAACCCCGGGACAGGGGTACGAGCAGTACTTC. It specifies CASSLTPGQGYEQYF.

The CDR3 nucleotides read TGTGCCAGCAACGTAGTGGCTAGCTACGAGCAGTACTTC. Translating gives CASNVVASYEQYF. The chain employs TRBV7-2 and TRBJ2-7; the D is unclear. This CDR3 has 13 amino acids. The germline V gene encodes CDR1 SGHTA and CDR2 FQGNSA. Trimming left V 7 bases short and J 3 bases short, with 13 bases between.

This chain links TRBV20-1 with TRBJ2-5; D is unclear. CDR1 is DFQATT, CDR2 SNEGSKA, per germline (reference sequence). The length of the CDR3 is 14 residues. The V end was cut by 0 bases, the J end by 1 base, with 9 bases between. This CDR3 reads CSARERVGQETQYF. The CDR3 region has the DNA TGCAGTGCTAGAGAAAGGGTCGGCCAAGAGACCCAGTACTTC.

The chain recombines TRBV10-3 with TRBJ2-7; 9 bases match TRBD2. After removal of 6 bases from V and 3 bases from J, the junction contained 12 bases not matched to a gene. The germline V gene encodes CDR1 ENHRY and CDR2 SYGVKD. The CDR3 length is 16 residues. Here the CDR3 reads CAIRGHQGGGDYEQYF. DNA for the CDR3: TGTGCCATCAGGGGACATCAGGGCGGGGGGGACTACGAGCAGTACTTC.

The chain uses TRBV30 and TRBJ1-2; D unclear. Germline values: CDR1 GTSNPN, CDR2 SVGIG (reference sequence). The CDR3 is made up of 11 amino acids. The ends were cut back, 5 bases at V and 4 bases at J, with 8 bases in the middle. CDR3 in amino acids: CAWGTSYGYTF. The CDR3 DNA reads TGTGCCTGGGGAACGAGCTATGGCTACACCTTC.

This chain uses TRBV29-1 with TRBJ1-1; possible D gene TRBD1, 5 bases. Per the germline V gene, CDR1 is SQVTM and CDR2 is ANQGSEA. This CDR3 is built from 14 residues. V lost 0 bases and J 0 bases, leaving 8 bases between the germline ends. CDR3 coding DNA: TGCAGCGTTGAAGAGGGGCTGCTGAACACTGAAGCTTTCTTT. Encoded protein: CSVEEGLLNTEAFF.